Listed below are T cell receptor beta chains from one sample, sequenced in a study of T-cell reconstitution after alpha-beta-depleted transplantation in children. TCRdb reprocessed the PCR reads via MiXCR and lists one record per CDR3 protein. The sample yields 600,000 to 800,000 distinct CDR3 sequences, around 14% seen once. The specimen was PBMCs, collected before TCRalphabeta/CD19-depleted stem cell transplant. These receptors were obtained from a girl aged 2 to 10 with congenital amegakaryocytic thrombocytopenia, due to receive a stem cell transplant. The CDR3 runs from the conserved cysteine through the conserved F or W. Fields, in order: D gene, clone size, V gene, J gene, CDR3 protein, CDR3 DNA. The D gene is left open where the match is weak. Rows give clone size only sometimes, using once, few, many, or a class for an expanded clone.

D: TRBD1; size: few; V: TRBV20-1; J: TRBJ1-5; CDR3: CSARPTGTVQPQHF; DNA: TGCAGTGCTAGACCGACCGGGACAGTTCAGCCCCAGCATTTT
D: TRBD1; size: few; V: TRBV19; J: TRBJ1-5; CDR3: CASKSGTGGNQPQHF; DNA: TGTGCCAGTAAGTCCGGGACAGGGGGCAATCAGCCCCAGCATTTT
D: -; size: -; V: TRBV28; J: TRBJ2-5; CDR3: CASSFKPLVWETQYF; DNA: TGTGCCAGCAGTTTCAAGCCACTAGTGTGGGAGACCCAGTACTTC
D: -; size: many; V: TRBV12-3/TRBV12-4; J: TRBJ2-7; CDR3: CASSSHTYEQYF; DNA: TGTGCCAGCAGTTCACATACCTACGAGCAGTACTTC
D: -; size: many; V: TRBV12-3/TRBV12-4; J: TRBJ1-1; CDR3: CASSFTRTEAFF; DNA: TGTGCCAGCAGTTTTACCCGGACTGAAGCTTTCTTT
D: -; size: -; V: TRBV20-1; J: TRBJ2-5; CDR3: CSARDLDRETQYF; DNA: TGCAGTGCTAGAGATTTGGACCGAGAGACCCAGTACTTC
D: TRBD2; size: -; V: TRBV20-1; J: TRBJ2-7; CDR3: CSARRLAESSYEQYF; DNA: TGCAGTGCTAGACGTCTAGCGGAGAGCTCCTACGAGCAGTACTTC
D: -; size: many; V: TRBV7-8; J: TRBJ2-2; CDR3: CASSSGGARSGELFF; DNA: TGTGCCAGCAGCTCTGGGGGGGCGCGATCCGGGGAGCTGTTTTTT
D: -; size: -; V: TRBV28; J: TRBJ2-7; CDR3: CASRLWSSYEQYF; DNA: TGTGCCAGCAGACTCTGGAGCTCCTACGAGCAGTACTTC
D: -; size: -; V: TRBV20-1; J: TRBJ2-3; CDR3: CSASQDRFPTDTQYF; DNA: TGCAGTGCTTCCCAGGACCGATTTCCCACAGATACGCAGTATTTT
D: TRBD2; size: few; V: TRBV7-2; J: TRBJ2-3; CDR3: CASSSPVTGLVEDTQYF; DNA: TGTGCCAGCAGCTCCCCTGTAACGGGACTAGTGGAGGATACGCAGTATTTT
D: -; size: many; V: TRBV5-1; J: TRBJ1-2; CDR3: CASRPFGENYGYTF; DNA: TGCGCCAGCAGGCCGTTTGGAGAAAACTATGGCTACACCTTC
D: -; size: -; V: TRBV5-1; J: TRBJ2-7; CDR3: CASSSAGQVDEQYF; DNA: TGCGCCAGCAGCTCCGCCGGACAAGTGGACGAGCAGTACTTC
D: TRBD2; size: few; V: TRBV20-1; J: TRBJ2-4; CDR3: CSARMEAGGPIQYF; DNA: TGCAGTGCTAGAATGGAAGCGGGAGGGCCCATTCAGTACTTC
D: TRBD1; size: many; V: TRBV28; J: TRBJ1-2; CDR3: CASSLRQGGYTF; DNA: TGTGCCAGCAGCCTCCGACAGGGAGGCTACACCTTC
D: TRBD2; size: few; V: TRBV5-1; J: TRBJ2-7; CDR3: CASNLAGAPYEQYF; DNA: TGCGCCAGCAACCTAGCGGGAGCGCCCTACGAGCAGTACTTC
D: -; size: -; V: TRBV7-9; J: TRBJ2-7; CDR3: CASSPPGGAAPYEQYF; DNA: TGTGCCAGCAGCCCACCCGGAGGAGCAGCGCCCTACGAGCAGTACTTC
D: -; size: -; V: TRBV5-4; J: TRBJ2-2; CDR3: CASSMGVDGELFF; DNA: TGTGCCAGCAGCATGGGAGTGGACGGGGAGCTGTTTTTT
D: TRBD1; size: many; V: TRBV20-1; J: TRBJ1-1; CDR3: CSARVGTGRREAFF; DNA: TGCAGTGCTAGAGTCGGGACAGGGAGGCGTGAAGCTTTCTTT
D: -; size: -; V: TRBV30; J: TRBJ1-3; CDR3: CAWSLPITGNTIYF; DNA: TGTGCCTGGAGCTTGCCGATCACTGGAAACACCATATATTTT
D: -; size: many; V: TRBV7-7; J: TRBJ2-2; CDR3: CASSYDPNTGELFF; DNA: TGTGCCAGCAGTTACGACCCGAACACCGGGGAGCTGTTTTTT
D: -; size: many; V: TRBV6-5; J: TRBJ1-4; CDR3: CASSYSNRDGNEKLFF; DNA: TGTGCCAGCAGTTACTCAAATCGGGACGGGAATGAAAAACTGTTTTTT
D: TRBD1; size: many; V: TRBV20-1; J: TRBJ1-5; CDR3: CSARDSYSNQPQHF; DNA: TGCAGTGCCAGGGACAGTTATAGCAATCAGCCCCAGCATTTT
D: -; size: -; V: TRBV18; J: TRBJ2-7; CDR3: CASQPIPLSEQYF; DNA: TGTGCCAGCCAACCCATTCCACTTTCCGAGCAGTACTTC
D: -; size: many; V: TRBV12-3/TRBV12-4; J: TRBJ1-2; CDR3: CASSLPPNYGYTF; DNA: TGTGCCAGCAGTTTACCGCCTAACTATGGCTACACCTTC
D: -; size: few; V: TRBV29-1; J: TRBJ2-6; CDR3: CSVDASGANVLTF; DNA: TGCAGCGTTGATGCCTCTGGGGCCAACGTCCTGACTTTC
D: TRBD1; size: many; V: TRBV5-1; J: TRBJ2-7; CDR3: CASSLDRGSSYEQYF; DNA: TGCGCCAGCAGCTTGGACAGGGGTAGCTCCTACGAGCAGTACTTC
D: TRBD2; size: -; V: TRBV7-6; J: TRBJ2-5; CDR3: CASSFGASGRETQYF; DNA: TGTGCCAGCAGCTTTGGGGCTAGCGGTCGGGAGACCCAGTACTTC
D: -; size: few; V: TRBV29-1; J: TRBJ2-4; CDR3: CSALTGLAKNIQYF; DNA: TGCAGCGCCCTGACAGGCTTAGCCAAAAACATTCAGTACTTC
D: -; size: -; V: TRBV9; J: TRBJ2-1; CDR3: CASSAPVGALTNEQFF; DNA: TGTGCCAGCAGCGCCCCCGTTGGCGCTTTGACCAATGAGCAGTTCTTC
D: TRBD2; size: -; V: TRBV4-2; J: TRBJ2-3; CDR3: CASSQVSGTDTDTQYF; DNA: TGTGCCAGCAGCCAAGTTAGCGGGACTGACACAGATACGCAGTATTTT
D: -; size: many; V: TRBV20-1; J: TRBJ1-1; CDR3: CSARAGVTEAFF; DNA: TGCAGTGCTAGAGCTGGGGTCACTGAAGCTTTCTTT
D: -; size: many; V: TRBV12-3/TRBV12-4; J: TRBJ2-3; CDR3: CASSFSGRTDTQYF; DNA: TGTGCCAGCAGTTTTAGTGGGAGAACAGATACGCAGTATTTT
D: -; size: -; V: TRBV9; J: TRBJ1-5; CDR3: CASTEDRHNQPQHF; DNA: TGTGCCAGCACCGAAGATCGGCATAACCAGCCCCAGCATTTT
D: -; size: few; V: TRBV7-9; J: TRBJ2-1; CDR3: CASPPSGPSSYNEQFF; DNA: TGTGCCAGCCCGCCCAGCGGGCCGAGCTCCTACAATGAGCAGTTCTTC
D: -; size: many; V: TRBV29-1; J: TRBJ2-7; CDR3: CSVAGLYYEQYF; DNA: TGCAGCGTCGCCGGACTGTACTACGAGCAGTACTTC
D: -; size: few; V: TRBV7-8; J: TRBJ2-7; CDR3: CASSNRAYEQYF; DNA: TGTGCCAGCAGTAATCGGGCCTACGAGCAGTACTTC
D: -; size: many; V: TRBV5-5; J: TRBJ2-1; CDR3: CASSPRLDDSSYNEQFF; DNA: TGTGCCAGCAGCCCCAGACTGGACGATAGCTCCTACAATGAGCAGTTCTTC
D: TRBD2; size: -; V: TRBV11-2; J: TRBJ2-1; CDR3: CASSLGLAGGSDEQFF; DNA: TGTGCCAGCAGCTTAGGACTAGCGGGAGGGAGCGATGAGCAGTTCTTC
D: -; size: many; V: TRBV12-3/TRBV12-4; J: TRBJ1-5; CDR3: CASSQNSLPQHF; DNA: TGTGCCAGCAGCCAGAACTCCTTGCCCCAGCATTTT
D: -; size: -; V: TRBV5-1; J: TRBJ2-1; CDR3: CASSLGFYGSSYNEQFF; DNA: TGCGCCAGCAGCTTGGGTTTTTATGGGAGCTCCTACAATGAGCAGTTCTTC
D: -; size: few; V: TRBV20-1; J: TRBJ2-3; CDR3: CSAPGPGTDTQYF; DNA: TGCAGTGCACCCGGACCCGGGACAGATACGCAGTATTTT
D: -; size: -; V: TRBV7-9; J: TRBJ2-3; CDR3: CASSFMRDFIVDTQYF; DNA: TGTGCCAGCAGCTTCATGCGGGACTTCATTGTAGATACGCAGTATTTT
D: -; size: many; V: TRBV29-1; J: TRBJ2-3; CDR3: CSVQGRGADTQYF; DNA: TGCAGCGTTCAGGGCAGGGGGGCAGATACGCAGTATTTT
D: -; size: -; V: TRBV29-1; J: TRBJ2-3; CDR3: CSVEAPTGTDTQYF; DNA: TGCAGCGTTGAGGCCCCCACGGGCACAGATACGCAGTATTTT
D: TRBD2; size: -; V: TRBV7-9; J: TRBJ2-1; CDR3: CASSLKREGQQFF; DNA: TGTGCCAGCAGCTTAAAGCGGGAGGGCCAACAGTTCTTC
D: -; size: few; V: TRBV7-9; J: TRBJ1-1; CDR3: CASRNQGGTEAFF; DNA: TGTGCCAGCAGGAATCAAGGGGGTACTGAAGCTTTCTTT
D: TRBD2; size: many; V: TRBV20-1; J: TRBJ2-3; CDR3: CSAFRLANTDTQYF; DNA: TGCAGTGCTTTCCGACTAGCGAACACAGATACGCAGTATTTT
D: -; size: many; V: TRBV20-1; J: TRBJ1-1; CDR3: CSARGLGLMEAFF; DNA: TGCAGTGCTAGAGGTCTAGGATTGATGGAAGCTTTCTTT
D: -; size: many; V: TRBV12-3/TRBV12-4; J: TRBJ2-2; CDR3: CASSLVEFPNTGELFF; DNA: TGTGCCAGCAGTTTGGTGGAATTCCCGAACACCGGGGAGCTGTTTTTT
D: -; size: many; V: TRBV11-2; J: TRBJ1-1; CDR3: CASAGITSEAFF; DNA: TGTGCCAGCGCCGGGATAACAAGTGAAGCTTTCTTT
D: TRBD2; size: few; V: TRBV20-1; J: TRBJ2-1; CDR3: CSAKTPGLAGVRNEQFF; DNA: TGCAGTGCTAAAACCCCGGGACTAGCGGGAGTGCGGAATGAGCAGTTCTTC
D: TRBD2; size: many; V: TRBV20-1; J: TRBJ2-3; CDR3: CSATGLARNTDTQYF; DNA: TGCAGTGCTACCGGACTAGCGAGAAACACAGATACGCAGTATTTT
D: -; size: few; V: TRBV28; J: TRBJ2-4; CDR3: CASSLSGGPLAKNIQYF; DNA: TGTGCCAGCAGTTTAAGTGGGGGCCCACTGGCCAAAAACATTCAGTACTTC
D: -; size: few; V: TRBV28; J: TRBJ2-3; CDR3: CASSAAAVMNTQYF; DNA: TGTGCCAGCAGTGCTGCGGCGGTTATGAATACGCAGTATTTT
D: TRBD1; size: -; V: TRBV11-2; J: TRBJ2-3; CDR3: CAGSFSVLVMSGTGTDTQYF; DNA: TGTGCCGGCAGCTTTAGTGTTTTAGTAATGTCGGGGACAGGGACGGATACGCAGTATTTT
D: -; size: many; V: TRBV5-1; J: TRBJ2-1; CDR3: CASSLAKWNEQFF; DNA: TGCGCCAGCAGCTTGGCCAAGTGGAATGAGCAGTTCTTC
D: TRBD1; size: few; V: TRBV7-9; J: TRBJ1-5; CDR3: CASSSGALQGIEQPQHF; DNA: TGTGCCAGCAGCTCCGGGGCATTACAGGGGATTGAACAGCCCCAGCATTTT
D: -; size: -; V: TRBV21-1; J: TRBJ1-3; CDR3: CASSRHYRALSSGNTIYF; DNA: TGTGCCAGCAGCAGACATTACAGGGCCCTTAGCTCTGGAAACACCATATATTTT